These T cell receptor beta chains were read from a single sample in a study of OX40 agonist ivuxolimab in advanced cancers. Using immunoSEQ multiplex PCR, the repertoire was profiled, and TCRdb retains in-frame clones only, with some absent. The data hold fewer than 40,000 clones, with 80% observed a single time. This sample comprised CD4+ or CD8+ T cells sorted from blood, obtained in a trial of the OX40 agonist ivuxolimab. All receptors derive from an adult with an advanced solid tumor such as melanoma, head and neck, liver or kidney cancer. CDR3s include the opening cysteine and the closing phenylalanine or tryptophan. Each record gives: CDR3 protein, CDR3 DNA, clone size, D gene, J gene, V gene. D genes are given only for firm matches. A row's size may be missing; if present it is once, few, many or a size class.

CASSLRGAGLGIEQFF | TGTGCCAGCAGCCTTCGAGGGGCGGGACTGGGCATTGAGCAGTTCTTC | NA | NA | TRBJ2-1 | TRBV6-6
CASSQVGEEGGKNEQFF | TGTGCCAGCAGCCAAGTGGGGGAGGAGGGGGGAAAGAATGAGCAGTTCTTC | few | NA | TRBJ2-1 | TRBV4-2
CASSSWGRGLETQYF | TGTGCCAGCAGCTCGTGGGGCAGGGGGCTGGAGACCCAGTACTTC | NA | TRBD1 | TRBJ2-5 | TRBV7-2
CASRGTGRVSPLHF | TGTGCCAGCAGGGGGACAGGCCGAGTTTCACCCCTCCACTTT | few | TRBD1 | TRBJ1-6 | TRBV2
CASRAQEGKPQHF | TGCGCCAGCAGGGCCCAGGAGGGGAAGCCCCAGCATTTT | NA | NA | TRBJ1-5 | TRBV5-1
CASGQLMNTEAFF | TGTGCCAGCGGACAGCTAATGAACACTGAAGCTTTCTTT | NA | NA | TRBJ1-1 | TRBV2
CASSLDASTDTQYF | TGTGCCAGCAGCTTGGATGCCAGCACAGATACGCAGTATTTT | NA | NA | TRBJ2-3 | TRBV7-3
CAISEYEVEAFF | TGTGCCATCAGTGAGTATGAAGTTGAAGCTTTCTTT | NA | NA | TRBJ1-1 | TRBV10-3
CASRGNTEAFF | TGTGCCAGCAGGGGGAACACTGAAGCTTTCTTT | NA | NA | TRBJ1-1 | TRBV28
CASSSFGQNNQPQHF | TGTGCCAGTAGTAGCTTCGGACAGAATAATCAGCCCCAGCATTTT | few | NA | TRBJ1-5 | TRBV19
CATIVGGTEKLFF | TGTGCCACCATTGTGGGTGGTACTGAAAAACTGTTTTTT | NA | NA | TRBJ1-4 | TRBV6-1
CASSVGRGKGYTF | TGTGCCAGCAGCGTAGGCAGGGGAAAAGGCTACACCTTC | NA | NA | TRBJ1-2 | TRBV9
CASSPSQFVNTEAFF | TGTGCCAGCAGCCCTAGCCAATTCGTGAACACTGAAGCTTTCTTT | NA | NA | TRBJ1-1 | TRBV5-8
CASSLGTGGPYEQYF | TGTGCCAGCAGCTTAGGGACAGGGGGCCCCTACGAGCAGTACTTC | NA | TRBD1 | TRBJ2-7 | TRBV11-2
CASSLREGGELFF | TGTGCCAGCAGTTTAAGGGAAGGTGGGGAGCTGTTTTTT | NA | NA | TRBJ2-2 | TRBV27
CASSPLTGGSPGNTIYF | TGTGCCAGCAGCCCGCTAACCGGCGGATCCCCTGGAAACACCATATATTTT | few | NA | TRBJ1-3 | TRBV7-8
CASKRTSGDLYEQYF | TGCGCCAGCAAACGGACTAGCGGGGACTTATACGAGCAGTACTTC | NA | TRBD2 | TRBJ2-7 | TRBV10-2
CAWSGPAPGLAGGPDTQYF | TGTGCCTGGAGTGGCCCCGCCCCGGGACTAGCGGGAGGGCCCGATACGCAGTATTTT | NA | TRBD2 | TRBJ2-3 | TRBV30
CASSLFSRTEAFF | TGTGCCAGCAGCTTGTTCTCGAGGACTGAAGCTTTCTTT | NA | NA | TRBJ1-1 | TRBV5-5
CASGTGGFVEQYF | TGCGCCAGCGGGACAGGGGGTTTTGTCGAGCAGTACTTC | NA | TRBD1 | TRBJ2-7 | TRBV10-2
CASSIGGRGYTF | TGTGCCAGTAGTATCGGGGGGCGCGGCTACACCTTC | few | NA | TRBJ1-2 | TRBV19
CASSSFDRPYEQYF | TGTGCCAGCAGCTCATTTGACAGGCCCTACGAGCAGTACTTC | once | NA | TRBJ2-7 | TRBV7-2
CAITSPSRVWLVLVEKLFF | TGTGCCATCACCTCCCCCTCCAGGGTATGGTTGGTTTTGGTTGAAAAACTGTTTTTT | NA | NA | TRBJ1-4 | TRBV10-3
CASSPGGTGAQGYTF | TGTGCCAGCAGTCCGGGGGGGACAGGGGCGCAAGGCTACACCTTC | NA | TRBD1 | TRBJ1-2 | TRBV28
CASSLGLQGSNYEQYF | TGTGCCAGCAGCTTGGGACTACAGGGGTCGAATTACGAGCAGTACTTC | few | TRBD1 | TRBJ2-7 | TRBV5-4
CASSYLQGGGYTF | TGTGCCAGCAGTTACCTACAGGGCGGCGGCTACACCTTC | NA | NA | TRBJ1-2 | TRBV6-6
CASSPGGARGRNEQFF | TGTGCCAGCAGCCCCGGGGGGGCCCGAGGGAGGAATGAGCAGTTCTTC | NA | TRBD2 | TRBJ2-1 | TRBV9
CASSSIQGGSPLHF | TGTGCCAGCAGTTCTATCCAGGGGGGATCACCCCTCCACTTT | NA | TRBD1 | TRBJ1-6 | TRBV27
CASSETDDSYEQYF | TGTGCCAGCAGCGAGACAGATGATTCCTACGAGCAGTACTTC | NA | NA | TRBJ2-7 | TRBV7-2
CASSQLLGEYNEQFF | TGTGCCAGCAGCCAGCTACTAGGGGAATACAATGAGCAGTTCTTC | NA | NA | TRBJ2-1 | TRBV4-2
CASSFRPGNEQFF | TGCGCCAGCAGCTTCAGGCCCGGCAATGAGCAGTTCTTC | NA | NA | TRBJ2-1 | TRBV5-1
CASSIAHKGYTF | TGTGCCAGTAGTATAGCACATAAGGGCTACACCTTC | NA | NA | TRBJ1-2 | TRBV19
CASSSGKGYGYTF | TGTGCCAGCAGCTCAGGGAAGGGGTATGGCTACACCTTC | NA | NA | TRBJ1-2 | TRBV6-6
CASSSGTGNPSYNEQFF | TGTGCCAGCAGCTCAGGAACCGGGAACCCTTCCTACAATGAGCAGTTCTTC | NA | NA | TRBJ2-1 | TRBV7-6
CASSFREYLSYEQYF | TGTGCCAGCAGCTTTAGAGAATACCTCTCCTACGAGCAGTACTTC | NA | NA | TRBJ2-7 | TRBV11-1
CASSAPTGGSAYEQYF | TGTGCCAGCAGCGCCCCGACCGGGGGGTCGGCCTACGAGCAGTACTTC | NA | TRBD2 | TRBJ2-7 | TRBV7-9
CASSRPDLGGARETQYF | TGCGCCAGCAGCCGCCCGGATTTGGGGGGGGCTAGAGAGACCCAGTACTTC | once | NA | TRBJ2-5 | TRBV5-1
CASSTSGTSGSLAYF | TGTGCCAGCAGTACCTCCGGGACTAGCGGGAGCCTAGCGTACTTC | NA | TRBD2 | TRBJ2-7 | TRBV2
CASSLTGRTNTGELFF | TGTGCCAGCAGCTTAACGGGACGGACTAACACCGGGGAGCTGTTTTTT | NA | NA | TRBJ2-2 | TRBV11-2